One and the same sample provided the 3 T cell receptor beta chains below, sequenced in a study of untreated major depressive disorder. Their specific antigens are unknown. The table came from immunoSEQ multiplex PCR; TCRdb's copy has only in-frame clones and leaves some out. The sample lists roughly 14,000 clones; around 90% were seen once. Study-level findings and limits: CD4+ T cells from depressed patients used TRBV05-01 (Vbeta 5.1) more often than controls.

The sample comprised CD4+ T cells from PBMCs. These receptor sequences come from a man aged 25-45 years with major depressive disorder.

The J gene is TRBJ1-5, the V gene TRBV6-5; D ambiguous. V lost 7 bases to trimming and J lost 1 base, with 14 bases between them. There are 15 residues in the CDR3. CDR1 and CDR2 (germline): MNHEY, SVGAGI. CDR3 sequence reads: CASKGMAQSNQPQHF. As DNA, the CDR3 is TGTGCCAGCAAAGGAATGGCGCAGAGCAATCAGCCCCAGCATTTT.

Worth noting for this clone: One junction end does not reproduce the germline sequence, and a read error may be involved. The V call is TRBV5-4, the J call TRBJ2-1; TRBD1 matches at 8 bases. The germline CDR1 and CDR2 sequences are SGHNT and YYREEE (reference sequence). The CDR3 loop spans 15 amino acids. This CDR3 is CASSLRQGAYSEQFF. In DNA form, the CDR3 reads TGTGCCAGCAGCTTGAGGCAGGGGGCATACAGTGAGCAGTTCTTC. The variable domain in full, completed from reference TRBV5-4 and TRBJ2-1, reads ETGVTQSPTHLIKTRGQQVTLRCSSQSGHNTVSWYQQALGQGPQFIFQYYREEENGRGNFPPRFSGLQFPNYSSELNVNALELDDSALYLCASSLRQGAYSEQFFGPGTRLTVL.

This rearrangement joins TRBV5-4 to TRBJ1-4; 8 positions match TRBD1. This CDR3 is built from 17 residues. The V gene end was trimmed by 2 bases and the J gene end by 7 bases; junction bases not matched to a gene: 13. Germline CDR1 and CDR2: SGHNT and YYREEE (reference sequence). The CDR3, as DNA: TGTGCCAGCAGCTTCGGTAGAGGATTCGGACAGGGTGAAAAACTGTTTTTT. Protein sequence: CASSFGRGFGQGEKLFF.